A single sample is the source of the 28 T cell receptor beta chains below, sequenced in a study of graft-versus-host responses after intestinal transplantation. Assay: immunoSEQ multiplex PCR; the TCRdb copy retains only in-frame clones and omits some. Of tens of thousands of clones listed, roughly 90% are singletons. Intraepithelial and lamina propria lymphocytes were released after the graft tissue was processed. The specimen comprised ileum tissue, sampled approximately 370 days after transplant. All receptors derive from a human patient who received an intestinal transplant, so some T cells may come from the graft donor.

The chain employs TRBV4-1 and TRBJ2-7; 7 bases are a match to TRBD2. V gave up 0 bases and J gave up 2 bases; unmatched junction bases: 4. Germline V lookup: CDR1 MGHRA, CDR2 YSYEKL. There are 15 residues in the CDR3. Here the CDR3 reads CASSQDVLAAYEQYF. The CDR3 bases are TGCGCCAGCAGCCAAGATGTCCTAGCGGCCTACGAGCAGTACTTC.

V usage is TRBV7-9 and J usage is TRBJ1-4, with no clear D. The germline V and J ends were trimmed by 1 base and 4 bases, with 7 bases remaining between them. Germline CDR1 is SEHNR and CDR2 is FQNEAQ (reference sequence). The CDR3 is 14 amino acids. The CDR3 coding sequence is TGTGCCAGCAGCTTAGGCAGCCATAATGAAAAACTGTTTTTT. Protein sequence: CASSLGSHNEKLFF.

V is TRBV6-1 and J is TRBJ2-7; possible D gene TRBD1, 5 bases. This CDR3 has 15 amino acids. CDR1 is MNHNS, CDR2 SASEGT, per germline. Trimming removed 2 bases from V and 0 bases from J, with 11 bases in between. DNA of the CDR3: TGTGCCAGCAGTGAATTGTTCAGGGACTCCTACGAGCAGTACTTC. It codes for CASSELFRDSYEQYF.

This CDR3 reads CASSDSIEGTEAFF. The CDR3 DNA is TGCGCCAGCAGTGATTCGATCGAGGGGACTGAAGCTTTCTTT. The V and J genes are TRBV10-1 and TRBJ1-1; weak D call: TRBD1 (5 bases). Deletions cut 3 bases from V and 5 bases from J, with 13 bases between. Looked up from germline, CDR1 is WNHNN and CDR2 is SYGVQD (reference sequence). CDR3 length equals 14 residues.

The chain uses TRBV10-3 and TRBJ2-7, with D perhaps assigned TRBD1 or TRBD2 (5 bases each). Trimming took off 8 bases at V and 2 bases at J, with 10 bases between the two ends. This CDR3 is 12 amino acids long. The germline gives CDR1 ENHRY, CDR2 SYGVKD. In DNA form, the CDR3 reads TGTGCCATCGCCGGGACGCCCTACGAGCAGTACTTC. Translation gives CAIAGTPYEQYF.

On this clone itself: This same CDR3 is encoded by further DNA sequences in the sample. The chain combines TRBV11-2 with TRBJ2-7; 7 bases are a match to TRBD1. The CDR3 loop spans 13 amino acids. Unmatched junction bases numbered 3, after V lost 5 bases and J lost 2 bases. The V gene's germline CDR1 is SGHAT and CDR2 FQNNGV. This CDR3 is CASSPDRAYEQYF. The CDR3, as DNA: TGTGCCAGCAGCCCCGACAGGGCCTACGAGCAGTACTTC.

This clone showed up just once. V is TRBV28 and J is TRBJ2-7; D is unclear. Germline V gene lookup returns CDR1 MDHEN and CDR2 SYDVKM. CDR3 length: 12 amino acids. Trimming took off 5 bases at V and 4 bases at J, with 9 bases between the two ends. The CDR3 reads CASSPGFYEQYF. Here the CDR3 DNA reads TGTGCCAGCAGTCCAGGATTTTACGAGCAGTACTTC.

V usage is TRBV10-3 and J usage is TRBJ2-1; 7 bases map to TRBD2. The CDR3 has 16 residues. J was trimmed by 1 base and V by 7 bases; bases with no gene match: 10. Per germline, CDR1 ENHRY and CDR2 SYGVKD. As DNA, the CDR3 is TGTGCCATCAATAGGGCGGGAGTAGGGTCCTACAATGAGCAGTTCTTC. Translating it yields CAINRAGVGSYNEQFF.

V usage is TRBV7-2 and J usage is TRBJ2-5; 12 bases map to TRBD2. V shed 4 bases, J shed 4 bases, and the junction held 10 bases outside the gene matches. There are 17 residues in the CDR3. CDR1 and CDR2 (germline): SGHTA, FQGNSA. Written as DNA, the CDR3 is TGTGCCAGCAGCTCCGAGACTAGCGGGGGTTGGGGAGAGACCCAGTACTTC. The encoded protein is CASSSETSGGWGETQYF.

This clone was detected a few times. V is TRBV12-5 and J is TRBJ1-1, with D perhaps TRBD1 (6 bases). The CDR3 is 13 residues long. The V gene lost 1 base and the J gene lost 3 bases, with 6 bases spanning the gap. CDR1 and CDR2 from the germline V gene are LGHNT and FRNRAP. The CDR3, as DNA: TGTGCTAGTGGTTTGGAGGGGGACACTGAAGCTTTCTTT. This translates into CASGLEGDTEAFF.

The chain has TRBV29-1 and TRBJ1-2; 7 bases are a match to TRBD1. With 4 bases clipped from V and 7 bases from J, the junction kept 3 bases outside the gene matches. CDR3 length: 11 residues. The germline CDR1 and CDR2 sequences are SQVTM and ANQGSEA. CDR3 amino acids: CSVGQGFGYTF. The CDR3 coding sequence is TGCAGCGTTGGACAGGGTTTTGGCTACACCTTC.

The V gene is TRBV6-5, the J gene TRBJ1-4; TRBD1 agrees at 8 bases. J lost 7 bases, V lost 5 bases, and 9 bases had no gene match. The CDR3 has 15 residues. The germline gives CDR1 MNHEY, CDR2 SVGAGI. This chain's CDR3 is CASSATRGRGEKLFF. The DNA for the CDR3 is TGTGCCAGCAGTGCGACCAGGGGGCGAGGTGAAAAACTGTTTTTT.

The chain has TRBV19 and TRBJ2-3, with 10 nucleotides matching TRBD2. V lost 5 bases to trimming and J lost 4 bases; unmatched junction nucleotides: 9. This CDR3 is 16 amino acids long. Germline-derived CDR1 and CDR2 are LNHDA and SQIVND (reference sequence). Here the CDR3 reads CASSLDSGGFPDTQYF. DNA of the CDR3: TGTGCCAGTAGTCTCGATAGCGGGGGGTTTCCAGATACGCAGTATTTT.

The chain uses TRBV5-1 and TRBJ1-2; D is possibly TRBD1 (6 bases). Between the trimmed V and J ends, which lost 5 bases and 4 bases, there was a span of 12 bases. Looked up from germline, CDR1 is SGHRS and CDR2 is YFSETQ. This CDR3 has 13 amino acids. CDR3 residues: CASRPTGTYGYTF. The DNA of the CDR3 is TGCGCCAGCAGACCCACAGGGACCTATGGCTACACCTTC.

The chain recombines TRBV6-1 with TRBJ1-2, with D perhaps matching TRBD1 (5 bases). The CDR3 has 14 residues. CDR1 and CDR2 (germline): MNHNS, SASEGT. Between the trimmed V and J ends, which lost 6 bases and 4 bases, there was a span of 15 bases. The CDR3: CASRVRDGPYGYTF. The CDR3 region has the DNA TGTGCCAGCAGGGTCCGGGACGGCCCCTATGGCTACACCTTC.

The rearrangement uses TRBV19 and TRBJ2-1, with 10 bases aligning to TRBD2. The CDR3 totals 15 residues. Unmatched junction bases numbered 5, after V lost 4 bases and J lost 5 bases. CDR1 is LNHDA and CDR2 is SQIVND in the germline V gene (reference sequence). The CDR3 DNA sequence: TGTGCCAGTAGTACTAGCGGGAGCCCCCACAATGAGCAGTTCTTC. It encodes CASSTSGSPHNEQFF. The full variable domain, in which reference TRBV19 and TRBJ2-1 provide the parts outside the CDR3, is DGGITQSPKYLFRKEGQNVTLSCEQNLNHDAMYWYRQDPGQGLRLIYYSQIVNDFQKGDIAEGYSVSREKKESFPLTVTSAQKNPTAFYLCASSTSGSPHNEQFFGPGTRLTVL.

The CDR3 sequence: CASSSTIYEQFF. The CDR3 DNA is TGTGCCAGCAGCTCGACTATATATGAGCAGTTCTTC. J is TRBJ2-1 and V is TRBV5-6; tentative D call: TRBD2 (5 bases). Trimming left V 3 bases short and J 8 bases short, with 9 bases between. The CDR3 consists of 12 residues. Germline CDR1 is SGHDT and CDR2 is YYEEEE.

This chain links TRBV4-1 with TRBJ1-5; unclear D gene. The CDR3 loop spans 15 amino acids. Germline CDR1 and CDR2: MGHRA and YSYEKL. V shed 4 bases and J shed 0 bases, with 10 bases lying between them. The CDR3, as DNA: TGCGCCAGCAGCCCGGACGGTGATAGCAATCAGCCCCAGCATTTT. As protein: CASSPDGDSNQPQHF.

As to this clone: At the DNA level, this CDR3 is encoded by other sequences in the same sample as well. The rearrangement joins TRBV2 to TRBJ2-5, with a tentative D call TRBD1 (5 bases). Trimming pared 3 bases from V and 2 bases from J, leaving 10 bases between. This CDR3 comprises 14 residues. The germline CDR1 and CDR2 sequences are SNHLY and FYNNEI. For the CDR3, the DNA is TGTGCCAGCAGTGACCGTTACAGGCAAGAGACCCAGTACTTC. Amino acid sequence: CASSDRYRQETQYF.

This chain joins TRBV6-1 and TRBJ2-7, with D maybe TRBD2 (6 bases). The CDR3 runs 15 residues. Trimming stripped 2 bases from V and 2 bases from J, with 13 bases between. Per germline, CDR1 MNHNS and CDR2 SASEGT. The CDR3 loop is CASSEPGLGTYEQYF. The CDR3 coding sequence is TGTGCCAGCAGTGAACCGGGACTTGGTACCTACGAGCAGTACTTC.

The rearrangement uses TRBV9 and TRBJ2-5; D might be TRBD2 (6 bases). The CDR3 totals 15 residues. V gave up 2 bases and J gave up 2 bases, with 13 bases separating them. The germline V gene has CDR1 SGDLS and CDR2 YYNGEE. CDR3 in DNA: TGTGCCAGCAGCGTCGAAGGGACTGTACAAGAGACCCAGTACTTC. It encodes CASSVEGTVQETQYF.

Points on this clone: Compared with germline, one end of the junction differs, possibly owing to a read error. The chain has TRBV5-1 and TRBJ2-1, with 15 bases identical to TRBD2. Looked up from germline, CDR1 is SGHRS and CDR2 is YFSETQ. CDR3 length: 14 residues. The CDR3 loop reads CASSGTSGRTSYLF. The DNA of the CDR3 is TGCGCCAGCAGCGGGACTAGCGGGAGGACCTCTTACCTCTTC.

The CDR3 DNA reads as TGTGCCAGCAGTGAAGACAGGGGTTGGACCTACGAGCAGTACTTC. Its protein is CASSEDRGWTYEQYF. The chain combines TRBV2 with TRBJ2-7; 7 bases match TRBD1. The CDR3 totals 15 residues. The V gene end was trimmed by 1 base and the J gene end by 2 bases; junction bases not matched to a gene: 5. The germline V gene has CDR1 SNHLY and CDR2 FYNNEI.

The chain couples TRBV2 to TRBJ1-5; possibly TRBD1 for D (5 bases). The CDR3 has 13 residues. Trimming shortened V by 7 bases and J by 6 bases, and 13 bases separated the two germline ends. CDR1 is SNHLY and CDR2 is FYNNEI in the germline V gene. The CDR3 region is CASNDQGLQPQHF. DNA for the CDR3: TGTGCCAGCAATGATCAGGGTCTTCAGCCCCAGCATTTT.

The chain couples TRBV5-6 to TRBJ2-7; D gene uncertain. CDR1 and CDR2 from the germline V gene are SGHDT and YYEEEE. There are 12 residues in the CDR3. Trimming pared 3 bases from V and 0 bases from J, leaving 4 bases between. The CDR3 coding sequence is TGTGCCAGCAGCTCTAACTCCTACGAGCAGTACTTC. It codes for CASSSNSYEQYF.

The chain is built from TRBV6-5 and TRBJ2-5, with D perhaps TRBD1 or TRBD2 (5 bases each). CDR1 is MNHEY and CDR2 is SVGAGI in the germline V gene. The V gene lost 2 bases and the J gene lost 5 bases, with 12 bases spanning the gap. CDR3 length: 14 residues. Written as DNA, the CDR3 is TGTGCCAGCAGTTACGTCCGGGGACGGGAGACCCAGTACTTC. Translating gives CASSYVRGRETQYF.

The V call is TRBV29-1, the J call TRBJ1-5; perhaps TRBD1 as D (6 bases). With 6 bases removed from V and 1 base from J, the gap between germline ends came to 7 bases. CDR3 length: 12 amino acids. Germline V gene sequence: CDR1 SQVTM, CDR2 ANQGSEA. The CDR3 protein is CSVQGSNQPQHF. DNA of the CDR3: TGCAGCGTCCAGGGGAGCAATCAGCCCCAGCATTTT.

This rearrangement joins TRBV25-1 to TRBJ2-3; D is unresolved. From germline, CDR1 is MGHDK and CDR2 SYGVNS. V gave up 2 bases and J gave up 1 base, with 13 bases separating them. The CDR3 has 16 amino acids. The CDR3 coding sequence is TGTGCCAGCAGTGAAACACGACCAAGGGGCACAGATACGCAGTATTTT. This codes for CASSETRPRGTDTQYF.